This T cell receptor (beta chain) was found in a study of identical twins. TCRdb recomputed calls from the 5' RACE reads with MiXCR, one row per CDR3 protein. The sample consists of 700,000 to 950,000 distinct CDR3 sequences, 9% to 15% of them appearing once. This clonotype was picked up a small number of times. V was clipped by 8 bases and J by 5 bases, with 15 bases between them. This CDR3 is 13 amino acids long. CDR1 is MGHDK, CDR2 SYGVNS, per germline. This same sample was also part of a study on yellow fever vaccine responses in identical twins.

The J gene is TRBJ2-5, the V gene TRBV25-1; unclear D gene. Input material: PBMCs. The receptor's source is a woman under 30 in good health. The CDR3 DNA follows: TGTGCCAGCGAGGCGGACCTTCTCGAGACCCAGTACTTC. Translated: CASEADLLETQYF.